The sequence of this T cell receptor beta chain was determined in a study of T cell changes during pregnancy in multiple sclerosis. Assay: immunoSEQ multiplex PCR; the TCRdb copy retains only in-frame clones and omits some. The table records 90,000 to 120,000 clones, approximately 90% of them present only once. Here the sequenced sample was peripheral blood, taken in the third trimester of pregnancy. This clonotype originated in a female donor in good health, enrolled as a control in a pregnancy study.

DNA of the CDR3: TGCGCCAGCAGCCAAGAACTGAGGAGCCCCTACGAGCAGTACTTC. Translation gives CASSQELRSPYEQYF. The chain is built from TRBV4-3 and TRBJ2-7, with D unresolved. Germline V gene data show CDR1 as LGHNA and CDR2 as YSLEER. V lost 0 bases to trimming and J lost 2 bases, with 11 bases between them. The CDR3 has 15 residues.